These 28 T cell receptor beta chains originate from one sample sequenced in a study of CD8+CD57+ T cells in acquired aplastic anemia. The study profiled TCR beta VDJ and CDR3 using genomic DNA as template. Each CDR3 protein gets one entry after TCRdb re-called the reads with MiXCR. Here the sample spans about 110,000 distinct CDR3 sequences, roughly 51% being singletons. The sample was sorted CD4+, CD8+, or CD8+CD57+ T cells (not recorded which) from PBMCs. Receptor source: a human donor in good health, serving as a control.

This clonotype was detected only a few times. The V and J genes are TRBV10-1 and TRBJ2-5; no firm D call. Trimming took off 6 bases at V and 5 bases at J, with 4 bases between the two ends. Per germline, CDR1 WNHNN and CDR2 SYGVQD (reference sequence). The CDR3 is 10 amino acids. The DNA of the CDR3 is TGCGCCAGCAGGCGGGAGACCCAGTACTTC. Translated: CASRRETQYF.

The J gene is TRBJ2-3, the V gene TRBV5-1; 10 bases match TRBD1. The CDR3 loop spans 16 amino acids. Trimming at V came to 4 bases and at J to 2 bases, leaving 7 bases not matched to a gene. CDR1 SGHRS and CDR2 YFSETQ come from the germline V gene. In DNA, the CDR3 is TGCGCCAGCAGCCCATGGACAGGGGGTTACACAGATACGCAGTATTTT. It encodes CASSPWTGGYTDTQYF.

Points on this clonotype: One base away lies a much larger clone, so this may be a sequencing read error. The CDR3 does not close with the conserved phenylalanine or tryptophan, likely indicating a read error. The chain recombines TRBV29-1 with TRBJ2-1, with 14 bases that match TRBD2. With V trimmed by 6 bases and J by 8 bases, 6 bases remained unmatched. Looked up from germline, CDR1 is SQVTM and CDR2 is ANQGSEA. This CDR3 contains 14 residues. The CDR3 DNA reads as TGCAGCGTGAAGACTAGCGGGGGGGCCGATGAGCAGTTCTAC. Its translation is CSVKTSGGADEQFY.

This clonotype came up many times. The V gene is TRBV5-4, the J gene TRBJ1-1; D might be TRBD1 (5 bases). This CDR3 is built from 13 residues. Trimming cost V 3 bases and J 12 bases, with 18 bases left between them. Germline assignment: CDR1 SGHNT and CDR2 YYREEE (reference sequence). CDR3 protein: CASSWGTSGSPFF. CDR3 nucleotides: TGTGCCAGCAGCTGGGGGACCTCGGGGAGCCCTTTCTTT.

This clonotype was observed a single time. V gene TRBV4-3 combines with J gene TRBJ2-7; D is possibly TRBD1 (5 bases). The CDR3 sequence is 15 residues long. Trimming shortened V by 6 bases and J by 5 bases, and 20 bases separated the two germline ends. Germline V gene lookup returns CDR1 LGHNA and CDR2 YSLEER. The CDR3 DNA sequence: TGCGCCAGCAGTCATGGGTCGACAGCCGCTGACGAGCAGTACTTC. Its translation is CASSHGSTAADEQYF.

This chain uses TRBV20-1 with TRBJ2-7; maybe TRBD1 (6 bases). V gave up 2 bases and J gave up 5 bases, with 10 bases separating them. The CDR3 length is 12 residues. Germline V lookup: CDR1 DFQATT, CDR2 SNEGSKA (reference sequence). The CDR3 loop is CSARQQGDEQYF. For the CDR3, the DNA is TGCAGTGCTAGACAACAGGGAGACGAGCAGTACTTC.

Here the CDR3 DNA reads TGTGCCAGCAGCCCGAGGTCTAGCGGGGCCTCCTACGAGCAGTACTTC. The encoded protein is CASSPRSSGASYEQYF. The V and J genes are TRBV5-6 and TRBJ2-7; 9 positions agree with TRBD2. CDR1 and CDR2 (germline): SGHDT, YYEEEE. The CDR3 is 16 residues long. The V segment lost 4 bases and the J segment 0 bases; nucleotides outside the gene matches: 8.

This clonotype was seen a handful of times. This sequence joins TRBV6-5 and TRBJ2-5; 7 nucleotides align to TRBD2. The V gene's germline CDR1 is MNHEY and CDR2 SVGAGI. There are 16 residues in the CDR3. The trim removed 6 bases at V and 2 bases at J, leaving 12 bases unmatched. The CDR3 reads CASSSKSGVIQETQYF. The DNA for the CDR3 is TGTGCCAGCAGCTCGAAAAGCGGGGTGATACAAGAGACCCAGTACTTC.

The chain is built from TRBV5-1 and TRBJ2-7; 7 bases line up with TRBD1. The CDR3 runs 14 residues. Germline CDR1 SGHRS, CDR2 YFSETQ. Losses at the gene ends were 3 bases for V and 5 bases for J; bases not matched to a gene: 8. CDR3 nucleotide sequence: TGCGCCAGCAGCTCGTCGGACAGGAACCACGAGCAGTACTTC. It translates to CASSSSDRNHEQYF.

Many counts were recorded for this clonotype. The rearrangement links TRBV9 to TRBJ1-3, with 10 bases aligning to TRBD1. The ends lost 0 bases at V and 4 bases at J; junction bases unmatched: 10. CDR1 is SGDLS, CDR2 YYNGEE, per germline. The CDR3 is 18 amino acids. The CDR3 protein is CASSVARGTGDLGNTIYF. The CDR3 DNA reads as TGTGCCAGCAGCGTAGCACGCGGGACAGGGGATTTGGGAAACACCATATATTTT.

The chain links TRBV5-1 to TRBJ2-3, with D tentatively TRBD1 (6 bases). This CDR3 region has 14 residues. The V gene's germline CDR1 is SGHRS and CDR2 YFSETQ. V lost 4 bases to trimming and J lost 2 bases, with 11 bases between them. The DNA of the CDR3 is TGCGCCAGCAGCGTCGGACAGTCCACAGATACGCAGTATTTT. Protein: CASSVGQSTDTQYF.

In its sample, this clonotype was seen many times. The chain combines TRBV5-8 with TRBJ2-3; no clear D. The V end was cut by 4 bases, the J end by 1 base, with 4 bases between. Germline V lookup: CDR1 SGHTS, CDR2 YDEGEE. The CDR3 spans 12 residues. CDR3 loop: CASSPGTDTQYF. In DNA form, the CDR3 reads TGTGCCAGCAGCCCTGGCACAGATACGCAGTATTTT.

In its sample, this clonotype was seen many times. V gene TRBV9 combines with J gene TRBJ1-3; D perhaps matches TRBD1 (6 bases). Germline-derived CDR1 and CDR2 are SGDLS and YYNGEE. The ends were cut back, 0 bases at V and 2 bases at J, with 6 bases in the middle. This CDR3 is built from 14 residues. DNA of the CDR3: TGTGCCAGCAGCGTAGGGGACACTGGAAACACCATATATTTT. Protein sequence: CASSVGDTGNTIYF. Looking up the rest from reference TRBV9 and TRBJ1-3 gives the full variable domain: DSGVTQTPKHLITATGQRVTLRCSPRSGDLSVYWYQQSLDQGLQFLIQYYNGEERAKGNILERFSAQQFPDLHSELNLSSLELGDSALYFCASSVGDTGNTIYFGEGSWLTVV.

The J gene is TRBJ1-5, the V gene TRBV27; D is ambiguous. V was trimmed by 8 bases and J by 6 bases, leaving 14 bases between them. Germline loops: CDR1 MNHEY, CDR2 SMNVEV (reference sequence). The CDR3 consists of 13 residues. This CDR3 reads CASASLVGQPQHF. CDR3 nucleotides: TGTGCCAGCGCCTCCCTGGTCGGTCAGCCCCAGCATTTT.

The chain combines TRBV7-3 with TRBJ1-1, with TRBD1 matching over 8 bases. With 5 bases clipped from V and 1 base from J, the junction kept 6 bases outside the gene matches. The CDR3 extends over 15 amino acids. The germline gives CDR1 SGHTA, CDR2 FQGTGA. CDR3: CASSTTGGPNTEAFF. CDR3 in DNA: TGTGCCAGCAGCACAACAGGGGGTCCGAACACTGAAGCTTTCTTT. Together with reference TRBV7-3 and TRBJ1-1, the CDR3 gives the full variable domain: GAGVSQTPSNKVTEKGKYVELRCDPISGHTALYWYRQSLGQGPEFLIYFQGTGAADDSGLPNDRFFAVRPEGSVSTLKIQRTERGDSAVYLCASSTTGGPNTEAFFGQGTRLTVV.

Ten or more counts support this clonotype. The rearrangement links TRBV7-6 to TRBJ2-5; 10 positions agree with TRBD2. Germline lookup yields CDR1 SGHVS and CDR2 FNYEAQ. This CDR3 region has 18 residues. The V and J ends lost 3 bases and 2 bases, in that order; junction bases with no gene match: 12. CDR3 DNA: TGTGCCAGCAGCTTGGGAACTAGCGGGGCTTTATTACAAGAGACCCAGTACTTC. Protein product: CASSLGTSGALLQETQYF.

V is TRBV7-9 and J is TRBJ1-1; a weak D match, TRBD1 (5 bases). Deletions cut 2 bases from V and 1 base from J, with 11 bases between. Germline V lookup: CDR1 SEHNR, CDR2 FQNEAQ (reference sequence). CDR3 length: 15 residues. CDR3 sequence: CASSLPGLGNTEAFF. The CDR3 DNA reads as TGTGCCAGCAGCTTACCGGGACTCGGGAACACTGAAGCTTTCTTT.

The chain employs TRBV12-3 or TRBV12-4 and TRBJ2-5; 9 bases agree with TRBD1. J gave up 5 bases and V 5 bases, and 3 bases lay outside the gene matches. The CDR3 has 13 residues. CDR3 protein: CASSGGTGETQYF. The CDR3 bases are TGTGCCAGCAGTGGCGGGACAGGGGAGACCCAGTACTTC.

This clonotype was recorded at least ten times. The chain joins TRBV30 to TRBJ1-2; D call uncertain. The germline V gene encodes CDR1 GTSNPN and CDR2 SVGIG (reference sequence). With 1 base removed from V and 2 bases from J, the gap between germline ends came to 5 bases. This CDR3 spans 12 amino acids. The DNA for the CDR3 is TGTGCCTGGAGTGGGGTAAACTATGGCTACACCTTC. Translating it yields CAWSGVNYGYTF. The whole variable domain, remainder taken from reference TRBV30 and TRBJ1-2, is SQTIHQWPATLVQPVGSPLSLECTVEGTSNPNLYWYRQAAGRGLQLLFYSVGIGQISSEVPQNLSASRPQDRQFILSSKKLLLSDSGFYLCAWSGVNYGYTFGSGTRLTVV.

J is TRBJ2-7 and V is TRBV25-1, with 11 nucleotides matching TRBD2. The CDR3 covers 16 residues. The germline gives CDR1 MGHDK, CDR2 SYGVNS. J gave up 0 bases and V 4 bases, and 5 bases lay outside the gene matches. The CDR3 is CASSGPGLAVSYEQYF. The CDR3, as DNA: TGTGCCAGCAGTGGTCCGGGACTAGCGGTCTCCTACGAGCAGTACTTC.

In regard to this clonotype: A read error is possible here, since a much larger clone lies one base away. No conserved phenylalanine or tryptophan ends this CDR3, so it is likely a read error. The V and J genes are TRBV6-5 and TRBJ2-1, with 7 bases lining up with TRBD1. The CDR3 sequence is 14 residues long. V gave up 4 bases and J gave up 4 bases; unmatched junction bases: 4. CDR1 and CDR2 (germline): MNHEY, SVGAGI. In DNA, the CDR3 is TGTGCCAGCAGTTTTGGGACAGAGTACAATGAGCAGTTCCTC. It specifies CASSFGTEYNEQFL.

This clonotype was counted a single time. The chain joins TRBV15 to TRBJ2-1; D possibly uses TRBD1 or TRBD2 (5 bases each). The length of the CDR3 is 15 residues. V was pared by 3 bases and J by 8 bases, with 17 bases between. From germline, CDR1 is LNHNV and CDR2 YYDKDF (reference sequence). Here the CDR3 DNA reads TGTGCCACCAGCAGCTCCGGGGCCTCAGGCGATGAGCAGTTCTTC. This translates into CATSSSGASGDEQFF.

At least ten counts were recorded for this clonotype. This chain links TRBV5-1 with TRBJ1-1, with D perhaps matching TRBD1 (5 bases). The CDR3 sequence is 13 residues long. CDR1 and CDR2 (germline): SGHRS, YFSETQ. V gave up 0 bases and J gave up 8 bases, with 11 bases separating them. The CDR3 loop is CASSLGRGAEAFF. The DNA for the CDR3 is TGCGCCAGCAGCTTGGGAAGGGGCGCCGAAGCTTTCTTT.

This clonotype was detected only a few times. The chain joins TRBV7-6 to TRBJ2-7, with D unresolved. The germline V and J ends were trimmed by 5 bases and 5 bases, with 10 bases remaining between them. Per the germline V gene, CDR1 is SGHVS and CDR2 is FNYEAQ. This CDR3 region has 12 residues. The CDR3 protein is CASSPDEDEQYF. Here the CDR3 DNA reads TGTGCCAGCAGCCCTGACGAGGACGAGCAGTACTTC.

Note on this clonotype: One end of the junction fails to match germline, which may point to a read error. This sequence joins TRBV5-1 and TRBJ2-2; D assignment may be TRBD1 or TRBD2 (6 bases each). Germline CDR1 is SGHRS and CDR2 is YFSETQ. The CDR3 consists of 12 residues. CDR3 loop: CASSLIRGELFF. The CDR3 region has the DNA TGCGCCAGCAGCTTGATAAGGGGGGAGCTGTTTTTC. The whole variable domain, remainder taken from reference TRBV5-1 and TRBJ2-2, is KAGVTQTPRYLIKTRGQQVTLSCSPISGHRSVSWYQQTPGQGLQFLFEYFSETQRNKGNFPGRFSGRQFSNSRSEMNVSTLELGDSALYLCASSLIRGELFFGEGSRLTVL.

This clonotype was picked up many times. The CDR3 DNA sequence: TGTGCCAGCAGCCTTACAGGGAGCTCCTACGAGCAGTACTTC. It yields the protein CASSLTGSSYEQYF. J is TRBJ2-7 and V is TRBV16; the D gene is possibly TRBD1 (6 bases). V was cut by 4 bases and J by 0 bases, with 10 bases left in between. This CDR3 spans 14 amino acids. Germline CDR1 and CDR2: KGHSY and FQNENV.

The V and J genes are TRBV29-1 and TRBJ1-2; the match to TRBD1 covers 9 bases. Germline V gives CDR1 SQVTM, CDR2 ANQGSEA. With 7 bases clipped from V and 4 bases from J, the junction kept 4 bases outside the gene matches. The CDR3 is 12 amino acids. As DNA, the CDR3 is TGCAGCGCTTTGGACAGGGGCTATGGCTACACCTTC. This gives the protein CSALDRGYGYTF.

The V gene is TRBV4-2, the J gene TRBJ2-6; perhaps TRBD2 as D (6 bases). This CDR3 spans 18 amino acids. Germline CDR1 and CDR2: LGHNA and YNFKEQ. V shed 4 bases and J shed 0 bases, with 16 bases lying between them. The CDR3 nucleotides read TGTGCCAGCAGCCTGAAAAGGGGACTTAGCTCTGGGGCCAACGTCCTGACTTTC. Encoded protein: CASSLKRGLSSGANVLTF.